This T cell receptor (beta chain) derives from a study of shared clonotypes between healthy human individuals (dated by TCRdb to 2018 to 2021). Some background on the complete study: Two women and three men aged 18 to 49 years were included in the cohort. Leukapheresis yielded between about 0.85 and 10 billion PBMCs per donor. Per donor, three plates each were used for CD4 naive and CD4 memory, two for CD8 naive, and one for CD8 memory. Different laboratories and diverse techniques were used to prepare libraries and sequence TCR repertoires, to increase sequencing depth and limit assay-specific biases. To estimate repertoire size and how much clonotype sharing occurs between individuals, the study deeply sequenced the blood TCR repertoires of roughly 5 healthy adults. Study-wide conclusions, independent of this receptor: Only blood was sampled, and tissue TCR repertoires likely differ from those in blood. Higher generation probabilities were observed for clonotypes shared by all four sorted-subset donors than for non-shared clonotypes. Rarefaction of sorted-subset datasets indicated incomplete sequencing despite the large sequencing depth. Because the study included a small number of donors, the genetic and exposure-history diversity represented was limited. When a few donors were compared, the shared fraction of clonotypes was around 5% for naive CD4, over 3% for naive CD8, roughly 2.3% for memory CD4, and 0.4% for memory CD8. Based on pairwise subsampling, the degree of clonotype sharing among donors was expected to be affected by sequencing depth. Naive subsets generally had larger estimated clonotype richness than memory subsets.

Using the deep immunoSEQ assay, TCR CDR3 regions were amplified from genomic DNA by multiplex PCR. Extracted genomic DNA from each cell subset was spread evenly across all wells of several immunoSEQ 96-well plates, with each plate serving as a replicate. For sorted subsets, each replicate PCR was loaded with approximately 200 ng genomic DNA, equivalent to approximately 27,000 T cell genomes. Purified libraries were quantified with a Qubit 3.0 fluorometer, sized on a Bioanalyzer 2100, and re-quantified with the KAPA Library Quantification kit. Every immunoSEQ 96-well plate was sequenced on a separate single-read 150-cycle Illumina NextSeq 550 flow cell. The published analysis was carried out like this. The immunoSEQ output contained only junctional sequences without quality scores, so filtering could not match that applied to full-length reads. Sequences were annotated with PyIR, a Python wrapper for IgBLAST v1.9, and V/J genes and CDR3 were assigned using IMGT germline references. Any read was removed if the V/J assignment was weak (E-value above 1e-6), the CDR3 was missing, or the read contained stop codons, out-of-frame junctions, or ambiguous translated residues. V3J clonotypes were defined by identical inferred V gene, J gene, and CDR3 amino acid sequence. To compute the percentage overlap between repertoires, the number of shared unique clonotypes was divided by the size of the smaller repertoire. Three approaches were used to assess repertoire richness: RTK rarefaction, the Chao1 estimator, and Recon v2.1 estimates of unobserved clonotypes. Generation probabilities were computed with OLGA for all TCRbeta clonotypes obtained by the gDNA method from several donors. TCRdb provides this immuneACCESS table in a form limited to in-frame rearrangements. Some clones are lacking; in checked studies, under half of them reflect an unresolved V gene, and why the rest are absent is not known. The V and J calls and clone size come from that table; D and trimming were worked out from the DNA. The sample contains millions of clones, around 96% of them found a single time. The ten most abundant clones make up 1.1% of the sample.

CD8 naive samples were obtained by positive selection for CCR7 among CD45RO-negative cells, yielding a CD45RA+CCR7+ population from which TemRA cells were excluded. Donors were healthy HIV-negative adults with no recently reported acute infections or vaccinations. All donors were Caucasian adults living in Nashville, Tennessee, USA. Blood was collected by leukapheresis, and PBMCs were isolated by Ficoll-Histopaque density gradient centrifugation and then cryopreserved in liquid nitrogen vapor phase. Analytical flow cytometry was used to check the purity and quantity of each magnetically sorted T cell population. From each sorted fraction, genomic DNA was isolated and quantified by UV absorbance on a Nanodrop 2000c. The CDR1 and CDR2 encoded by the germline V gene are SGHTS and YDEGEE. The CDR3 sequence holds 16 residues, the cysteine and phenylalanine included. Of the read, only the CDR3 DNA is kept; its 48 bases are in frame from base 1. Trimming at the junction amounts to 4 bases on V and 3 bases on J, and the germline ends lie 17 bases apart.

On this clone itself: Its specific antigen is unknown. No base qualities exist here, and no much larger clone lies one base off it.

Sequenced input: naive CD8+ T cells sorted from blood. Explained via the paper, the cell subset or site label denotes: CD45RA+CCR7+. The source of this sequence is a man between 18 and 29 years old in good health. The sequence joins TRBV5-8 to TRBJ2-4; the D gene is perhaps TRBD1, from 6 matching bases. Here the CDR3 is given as CASSLRAGAFKNIQYF. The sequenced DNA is TGTGCCAGCAGCCTCCGGGCAGGGGCCTTCAAAAACATTCAGTACTTC.